This record looks at one T cell receptor (beta chain) sequence and its context. Its antigen is still unknown. Of the isolated RNA, all was reverse transcribed, and so the sequenced material was expressed TCRB transcripts. It was found that naive, central memory and regulatory T cell samples averaged about 3.4 million reads. Sequencing used immunoSEQ multiplex PCR; TCRdb keeps in-frame clones, though not all of them. Counted here are over 650,000 clones, 11% to 15% occurring once; the ten biggest clones make up approximately 0.039%. The data belong to a study of beta chain features in type 1 diabetes. The study's findings and limits: In all four CD4+ subsets, TCRB CDR3 length was significantly, moderately reduced in type 1 diabetes. Fewer insertions but more deletions were seen at VDJ junctions in type 1 diabetes patients.

Each of the CD4+ naive, central memory, regulatory and stem cell-like memory populations was sorted via CD45RO/CCR7/CD25/CD127/CD95/CD27. This clonotype was obtained from a man between 18 and 35 years old with type 1 diabetes. What was sequenced was naive CD4+ T cells from blood.

The CDR3 DNA follows: TGTGCCAGTAGACCCACGACAGGCCTAGCTAACTATGGCTACACCTTC. Translated: CASRPTTGLANYGYTF. The gene calls are TRBV19 and TRBJ1-2, with a tentative D call TRBD1 (6 bases). V was clipped by 6 bases and J by 0 bases, with 17 bases between them. The germline V gene encodes CDR1 LNHDA and CDR2 SQIVND (reference sequence). CDR3 length: 16 amino acids.